The 17 T cell receptor beta chains presented below share a single source sample, sequenced in a study of shared clonotypes between healthy human individuals. Sequenced by immunoSEQ multiplex PCR; TCRdb stores in-frame clones only, minus some. The repertoire holds 1.5 million to 1.9 million clones, with 95% to 99% as singletons. Sequenced: naive CD4+ T cells sorted from blood. Subset of the sample: CD45RA+ positively selected. The source of these receptors is a man aged 30 to 45 in good health.

The genes are TRBV29-1 and TRBJ2-3, with TRBD1 as a possible D gene (6 bases). The CDR3 loop spans 15 amino acids. Trimming took 5 bases from V and 2 from J, leaving 17 bases between them. Germline V lookup: CDR1 SQVTM, CDR2 ANQGSEA. CDR3 DNA: TGCAGCGTTTCTTCTACAGGGTCTTTCACAGATACGCAGTATTTT. Protein: CSVSSTGSFTDTQYF.

The DNA of the CDR3 is TGCGCCAGCAGCATAGCTGGCGGGAGTCTCTACGAGCAGTACTTC. It translates to CASSIAGGSLYEQYF. The chain combines TRBV5-1 with TRBJ2-7, with 7 positions matching TRBD2. Germline V gene data show CDR1 as SGHRS and CDR2 as YFSETQ. CDR3 length: 15 residues. The trim removed 4 bases at V and 3 bases at J, leaving 10 bases unmatched.

The chain uses TRBV7-9 and TRBJ2-1, with D unresolved. The germline V gene encodes CDR1 SEHNR and CDR2 FQNEAQ (reference sequence). The CDR3 totals 12 residues. The ends were cut back, 1 base at V and 9 bases at J, with 7 bases in the middle. CDR3 in DNA: TGTGCCAGCAGCTTAGTTCAGATTGAGCAGTTCTTC. Translated: CASSLVQIEQFF.

The chain is built from TRBV2 and TRBJ1-2, with 7 bases identical to TRBD1. J gave up 7 bases and V 7 bases, and 6 bases lay outside the gene matches. The V gene's germline CDR1 is SNHLY and CDR2 FYNNEI. This CDR3 has 12 amino acids. CDR3 loop: CASIRDSGGYTF. In DNA, the CDR3 is TGTGCCAGCATACGGGACAGCGGTGGCTACACCTTC.

This chain connects TRBV5-1 to TRBJ1-4; possibly TRBD1 for D (6 bases). The CDR3 has 16 amino acids. Trimming left V 5 bases short and J 2 bases short, with 16 bases between. From germline, CDR1 is SGHRS and CDR2 YFSETQ. The CDR3 is CASSKQGSSTNEKLFF. For the CDR3, the DNA is TGCGCCAGCAGTAAACAGGGTTCGAGCACTAATGAAAAACTGTTTTTT.

A note on this clone: The junction and the germline gene differ at one end; a read error may be behind it. V is TRBV6-5 and J is TRBJ2-7, with 7 nucleotides matching TRBD1. The CDR3 extends over 13 amino acids. Per germline, CDR1 MNHEY and CDR2 SVGAGI. CDR3 region: CAISEQGRFEQYF. In DNA, the CDR3 is TGTGCCATCAGTGAACAGGGGCGGTTCGAGCAGTACTTC.

V usage is TRBV7-9 and J usage is TRBJ1-1; TRBD1 might be the D (5 bases). The CDR3 is 13 residues long. Trimming cost V 2 bases and J 10 bases, with 14 bases left between them. Germline V CDR1 and CDR2: SEHNR, FQNEAQ (reference sequence). CDR3 DNA sequence: TGTGCCAGCAGCTTAATTGGGGGGGAAGGAGCTTTCTTT. Amino acid sequence: CASSLIGGEGAFF.

Written as DNA, the CDR3 is TGTGCCAGCAGTTACTTGGGGGTTGAAAAACTGTTTTTT. Amino acids: CASSYLGVEKLFF. This chain joins TRBV6-5 and TRBJ1-4; a possible D gene is TRBD1 (5 bases). Germline V lookup: CDR1 MNHEY, CDR2 SVGAGI. Trimming cost V 1 base and J 7 bases, with 7 bases left between them. The CDR3 runs 13 residues.

The chain recombines TRBV10-3 with TRBJ2-3, with D maybe TRBD2 (6 bases). The CDR3 sequence is 19 residues long. V dropped 3 bases and J dropped 5 bases, with 27 bases sitting between them. CDR1 is ENHRY, CDR2 SYGVKD, per germline. In DNA form, the CDR3 reads TGTGCCATCAGTGATTCGAAGAGGGTGGGCGGGACCGAAGGAGATACGCAGTATTTT. Its translation is CAISDSKRVGGTEGDTQYF.

V is TRBV15 and J is TRBJ2-1; the match to TRBD2 covers 10 bases. V lost 1 base and J lost 5; bases outside the gene matches: 11. CDR3 length equals 18 residues. Germline CDR1 LNHNV, CDR2 YYDKDF (reference sequence). CDR3 DNA: TGTGCCACCAGCAGAGGGAGTAGCGGGAGGCCTAAGCACAATGAGCAGTTCTTC. Its protein product is CATSRGSSGRPKHNEQFF.

J is TRBJ2-5 and V is TRBV5-1, with a possible D match to TRBD2 (6 bases). CDR3 length: 19 residues. The V gene lost 4 bases and the J gene lost 1 base, with 26 bases spanning the gap. The V gene's germline CDR1 is SGHRS and CDR2 YFSETQ. CDR3 region: CASSRGIRIESFLQETQYF. The CDR3 DNA is TGCGCCAGCAGCCGGGGGATTCGTATTGAATCATTCCTCCAAGAGACCCAGTACTTC.

The chain uses TRBV5-1 and TRBJ2-1; possibly TRBD1 for D (6 bases). Trimming shortened V by 6 bases and J by 0 bases, and 16 bases separated the two germline ends. Germline CDR1 is SGHRS and CDR2 is YFSETQ. This CDR3 contains 16 residues. The CDR3: CASKGERPSSYNEQFF. CDR3 in DNA: TGCGCCAGCAAGGGGGAGCGGCCGTCCTCCTACAATGAGCAGTTCTTC.

The rearrangement uses TRBV6-5 and TRBJ2-1, with D possibly being TRBD1 or TRBD2 (5 bases each). The V and J ends lost 2 bases and 4 bases respectively, with 9 bases between them. CDR1 and CDR2 from the germline V gene are MNHEY and SVGAGI. There are 14 residues in the CDR3. CDR3 residues: CASSYGGAYNEQFF. The CDR3 region has the DNA TGTGCCAGCAGTTACGGGGGAGCGTACAATGAGCAGTTCTTC.

The chain uses TRBV29-1 and TRBJ2-7, with D unclear. Germline V CDR1 and CDR2: SQVTM, ANQGSEA. The CDR3 totals 11 residues. Trimming shortened V by 6 bases and J by 2 bases, and 8 bases separated the two germline ends. This CDR3 reads CSVASAYEQYF. The CDR3 DNA is TGCAGCGTAGCAAGCGCCTACGAGCAGTACTTC.

This clone was seen once. This chain links TRBV6-1 with TRBJ1-5; tentatively, D is TRBD1 (5 bases). The CDR3 length is 13 residues. Germline V lookup: CDR1 MNHNS, CDR2 SASEGT. With 6 bases removed from V and 0 bases from J, the gap between germline ends came to 6 bases. In DNA, the CDR3 is TGTGCCAGCAGGGACAATAGCAATCAGCCCCAGCATTTT. Its protein product is CASRDNSNQPQHF.

The CDR3 sequence: CASSPSRVTYGYTF. CDR3 DNA: TGTGCCAGCTCACCCTCCAGGGTCACGTATGGCTACACCTTC. The chain combines TRBV18 with TRBJ1-2, with TRBD1 as a possible D gene (5 bases). CDR1 is KGHSH, CDR2 LQKENI, per germline. The length of the CDR3 is 14 residues. Trimming left V 3 bases short and J 5 bases short, with 13 bases between.

This clone was seen only once. J is TRBJ2-7 and V is TRBV7-8; D might be TRBD1 or TRBD2, each matching 5 bases. Looked up from germline, CDR1 is SGHVS and CDR2 is FQNEAQ. The CDR3 is 16 residues long. V lost 1 base and J lost 13, with 26 bases in between. The CDR3 spells CASSLGLGGAQVSTYF. The CDR3 region has the DNA TGTGCCAGCAGCTTAGGTCTAGGAGGAGCACAGGTTTCAACTTACTTC.